The sequence of this T cell receptor (beta chain) was determined in a study of blood T cells in healthy people across ages. Study background: Per two T cells, about one barcoded beta molecule was captured through template switching.

The authors ran a second PCR of about 7 to 11 cycles using a sample-barcoded 5' primer and a J-beta primer mix. TCRdb passed the 5' RACE reads through MiXCR, listing each CDR3 protein once. Here the sample spans hundreds of thousands of distinct CDR3 sequences, roughly 50% being singletons. Study conclusions and caveats: The fall in TCR beta diversity per million T cells was roughly linear with age.

Healthy individuals of Caucasian origin from Russia, aged about 6 to 100, served as donors. Each donor supplied about 9.6 milliliters of peripheral blood. CDR3 size: 14 residues. V lost 4 bases and J lost 1; bases outside the gene matches: 4. This clonotype has only a few counts. As yet, its antigen is unknown. The chain recombines TRBV12-3 or TRBV12-4 with TRBJ2-7; TRBD1 agrees at 7 bases. The specimen sequenced was blood. The TCR originated in a man aged 35 to 55 in good health. In DNA form, the CDR3 reads TGTGCCAGCAGTTACCGGGACAGATCCTACGAGCAGTACTTC. This encodes CASSYRDRSYEQYF.